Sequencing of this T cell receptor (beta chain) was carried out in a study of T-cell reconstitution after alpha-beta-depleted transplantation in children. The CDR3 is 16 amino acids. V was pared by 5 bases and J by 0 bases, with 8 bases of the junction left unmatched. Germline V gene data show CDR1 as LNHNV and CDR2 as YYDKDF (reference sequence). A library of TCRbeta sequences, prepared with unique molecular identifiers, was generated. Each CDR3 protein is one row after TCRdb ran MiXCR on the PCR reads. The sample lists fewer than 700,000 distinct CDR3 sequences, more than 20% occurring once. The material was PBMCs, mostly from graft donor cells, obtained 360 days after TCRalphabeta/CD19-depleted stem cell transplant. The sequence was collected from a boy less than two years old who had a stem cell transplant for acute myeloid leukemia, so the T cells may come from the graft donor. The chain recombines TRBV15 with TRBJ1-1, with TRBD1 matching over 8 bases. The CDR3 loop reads CATSQTGGPLNTEAFF. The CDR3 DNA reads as TGTGCCACCAGCCAAACAGGGGGACCTTTGAACACTGAAGCTTTCTTT.